The TCR beta chain under discussion was sequenced for a study of T cells after yellow fever vaccination. Study-level background: Libraries from low-cell-number fractions were prepared with the SMART-Seq v4 Ultra Low Input RNA kit. Study-level results: By day 5 rather than day 15, the secondary response had peaked, though it was weaker.

TCRdb re-called the 5' RACE reads through MiXCR, storing one row per CDR3 protein. Counted here are about 120,000 distinct CDR3 sequences, around 8.6% occurring once; the ten biggest clones make up about 25%. V lost 4 bases and J lost 2; bases outside the gene matches: 3. Germline loops: CDR1 MNHEY, CDR2 SVGAGI. CDR3 size: 14 residues. This clonotype was seen at least ten times. Its antigen is not known. The clonotype originates from a man in his thirties or forties who received the YFV17D yellow fever vaccine. Sequenced here: CD8+ T cells sorted from PBMCs, sampled 45 days after the yellow fever booster vaccination. The chain combines TRBV6-5 with TRBJ1-2; TRBD1 matches 8 bases. The CDR3 loop reads CASSFQGANYGYTF. The CDR3 region has the DNA TGTGCCAGCAGTTTCCAGGGGGCGAACTATGGCTACACCTTC.